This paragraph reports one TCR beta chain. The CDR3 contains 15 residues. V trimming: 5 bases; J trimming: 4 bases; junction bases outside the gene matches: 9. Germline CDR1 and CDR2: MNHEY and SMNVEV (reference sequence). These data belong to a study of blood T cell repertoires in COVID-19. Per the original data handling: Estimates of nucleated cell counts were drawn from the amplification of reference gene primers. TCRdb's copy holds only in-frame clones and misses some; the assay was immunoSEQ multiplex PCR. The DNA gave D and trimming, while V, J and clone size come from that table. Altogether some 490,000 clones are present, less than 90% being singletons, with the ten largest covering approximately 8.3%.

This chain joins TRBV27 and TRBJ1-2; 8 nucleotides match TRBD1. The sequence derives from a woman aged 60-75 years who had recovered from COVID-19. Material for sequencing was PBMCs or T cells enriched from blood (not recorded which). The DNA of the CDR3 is TGTGCCAGCAGTCCCGGACAGGGTCGGCGCTATGGCTACACCTTC. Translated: CASSPGQGRRYGYTF.